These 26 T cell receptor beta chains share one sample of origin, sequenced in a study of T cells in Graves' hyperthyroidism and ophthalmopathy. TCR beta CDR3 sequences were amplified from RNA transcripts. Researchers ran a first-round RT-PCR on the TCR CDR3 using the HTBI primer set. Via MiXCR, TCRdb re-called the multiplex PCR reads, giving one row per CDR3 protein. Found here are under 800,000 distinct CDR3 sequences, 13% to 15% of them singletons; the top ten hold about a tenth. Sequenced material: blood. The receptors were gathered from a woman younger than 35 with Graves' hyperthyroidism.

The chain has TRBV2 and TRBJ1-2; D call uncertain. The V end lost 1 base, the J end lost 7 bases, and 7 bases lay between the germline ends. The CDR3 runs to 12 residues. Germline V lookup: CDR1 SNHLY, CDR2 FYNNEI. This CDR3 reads CASSEEAGGYTF. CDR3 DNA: TGTGCCAGCAGTGAAGAGGCCGGTGGCTACACCTTC.

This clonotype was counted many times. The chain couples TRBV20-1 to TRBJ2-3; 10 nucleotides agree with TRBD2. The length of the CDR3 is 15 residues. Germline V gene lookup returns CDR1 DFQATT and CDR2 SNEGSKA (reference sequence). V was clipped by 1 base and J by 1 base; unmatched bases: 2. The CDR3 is CSARGLAGGTDTQYF. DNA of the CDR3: TGCAGTGCTAGAGGGCTAGCGGGAGGCACAGATACGCAGTATTTT.

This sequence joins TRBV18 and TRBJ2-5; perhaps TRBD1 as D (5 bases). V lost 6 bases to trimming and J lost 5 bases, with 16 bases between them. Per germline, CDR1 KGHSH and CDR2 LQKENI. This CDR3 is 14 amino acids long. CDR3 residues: CASSRQLQMETQYF. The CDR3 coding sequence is TGTGCCAGCTCGCGACAGTTACAAATGGAGACCCAGTACTTC.

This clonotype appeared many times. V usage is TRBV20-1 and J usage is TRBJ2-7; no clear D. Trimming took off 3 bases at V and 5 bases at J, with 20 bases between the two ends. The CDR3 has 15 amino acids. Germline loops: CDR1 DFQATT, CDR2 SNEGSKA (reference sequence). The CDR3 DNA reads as TGCAGTGCTAGTACCAGGACCGGTGGGATAGACGAGCAGTACTTC. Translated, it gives CSASTRTGGIDEQYF.

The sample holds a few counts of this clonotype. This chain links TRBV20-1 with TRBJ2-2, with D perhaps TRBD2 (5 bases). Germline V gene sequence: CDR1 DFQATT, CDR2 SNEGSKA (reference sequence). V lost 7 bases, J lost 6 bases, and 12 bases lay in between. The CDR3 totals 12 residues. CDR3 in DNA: TGCAGTGTTGGGCTAGCTTCCGGGGAGCTGTTTTTT. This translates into CSVGLASGELFF.

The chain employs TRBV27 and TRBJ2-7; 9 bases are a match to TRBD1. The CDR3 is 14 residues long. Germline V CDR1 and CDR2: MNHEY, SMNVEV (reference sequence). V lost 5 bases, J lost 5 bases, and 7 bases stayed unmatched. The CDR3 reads CASSRQGDINEQYF. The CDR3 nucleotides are TGTGCCAGCAGTCGACAGGGGGATATCAACGAGCAGTACTTC.

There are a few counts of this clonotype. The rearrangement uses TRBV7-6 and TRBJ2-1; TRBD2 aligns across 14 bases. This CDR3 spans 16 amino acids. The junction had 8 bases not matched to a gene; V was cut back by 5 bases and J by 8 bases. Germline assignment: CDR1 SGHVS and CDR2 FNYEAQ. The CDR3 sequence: CASSRGLAGEGHEQFF. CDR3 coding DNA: TGTGCCAGCAGCAGGGGACTAGCGGGGGAAGGCCATGAGCAGTTCTTC.

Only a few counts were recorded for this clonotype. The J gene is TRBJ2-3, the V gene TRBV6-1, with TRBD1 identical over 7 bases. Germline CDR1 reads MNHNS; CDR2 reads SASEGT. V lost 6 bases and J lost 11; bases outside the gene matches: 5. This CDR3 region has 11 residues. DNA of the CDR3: TGTGCCAGCAGCGGGACAGCCCAGCAGTATTTT. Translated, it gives CASSGTAQQYF.

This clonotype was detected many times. This chain's CDR3 is CASRDFYEQYF. The CDR3 DNA reads TGTGCCAGCCGGGACTTCTACGAGCAGTACTTC. This chain connects TRBV28 to TRBJ2-7; TRBD2 is a possible D gene (6 bases). This CDR3 region has 11 residues. Germline V gives CDR1 MDHEN, CDR2 SYDVKM. Trimming cost V 8 bases and J 3 bases, with 8 bases left between them.

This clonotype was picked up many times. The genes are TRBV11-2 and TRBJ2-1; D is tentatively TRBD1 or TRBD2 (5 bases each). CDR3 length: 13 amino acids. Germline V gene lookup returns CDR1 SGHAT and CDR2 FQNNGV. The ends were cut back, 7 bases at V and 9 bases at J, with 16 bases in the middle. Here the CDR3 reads CASTLTVGAEQFF. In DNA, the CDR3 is TGTGCCAGCACCCTTACCGTCGGGGCTGAGCAGTTCTTC.

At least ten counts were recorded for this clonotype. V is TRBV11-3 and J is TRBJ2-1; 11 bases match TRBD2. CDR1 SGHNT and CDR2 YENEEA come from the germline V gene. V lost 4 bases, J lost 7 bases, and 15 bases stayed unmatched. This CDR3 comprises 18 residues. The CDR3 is CASSSQHLAGGPANEQFF. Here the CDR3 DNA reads TGTGCCAGCAGCTCCCAACACTTAGCGGGAGGGCCGGCGAATGAGCAGTTCTTC. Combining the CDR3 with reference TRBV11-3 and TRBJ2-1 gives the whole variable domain EAGVVQSPRYKIIEKKQPVAFWCNPISGHNTLYWYLQNLGQGPELLIRYENEEAVDDSQLPKDRFSAERLKGVDSTLKIQPAELGDSAVYLCASSSQHLAGGPANEQFFGPGTRLTVL.

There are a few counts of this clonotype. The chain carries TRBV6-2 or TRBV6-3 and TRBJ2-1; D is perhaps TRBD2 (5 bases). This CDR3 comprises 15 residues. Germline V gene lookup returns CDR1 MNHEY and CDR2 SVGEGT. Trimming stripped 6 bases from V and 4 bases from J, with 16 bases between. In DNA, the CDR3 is TGTGCCAGCAGCCTCACTAGGGCCCCATACAATGAGCAGTTCTTC. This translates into CASSLTRAPYNEQFF.

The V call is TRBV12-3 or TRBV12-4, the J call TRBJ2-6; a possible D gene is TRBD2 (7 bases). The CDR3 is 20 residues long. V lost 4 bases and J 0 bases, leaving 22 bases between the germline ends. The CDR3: CASSSGFPGGLTSGANVLTF. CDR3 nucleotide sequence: TGTGCCAGCAGTTCCGGTTTCCCGGGGGGCCTTACCTCTGGGGCCAACGTCCTGACTTTC.

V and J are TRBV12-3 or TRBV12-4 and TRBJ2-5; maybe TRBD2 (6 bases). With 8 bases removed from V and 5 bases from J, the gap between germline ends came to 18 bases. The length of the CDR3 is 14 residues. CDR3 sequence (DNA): TGTGCCAGCCTACGGGCAGCCCGGGGGGAGACCCAGTACTTC. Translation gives CASLRAARGETQYF.

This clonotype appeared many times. The CDR3 region is CASSQVPASGPYEQYF. In nucleotides, the CDR3 is TGTGCCAGCAGCCAAGTGCCGGCTAGCGGACCCTACGAGCAGTACTTC. The V and J genes are TRBV3-1 and TRBJ2-7, with 7 nucleotides matching TRBD2. The CDR3 totals 16 residues. Germline CDR1 LGHDT, CDR2 YNNKEL (reference sequence). V dropped 1 base and J dropped 2; count of bases not matched to a gene: 8.

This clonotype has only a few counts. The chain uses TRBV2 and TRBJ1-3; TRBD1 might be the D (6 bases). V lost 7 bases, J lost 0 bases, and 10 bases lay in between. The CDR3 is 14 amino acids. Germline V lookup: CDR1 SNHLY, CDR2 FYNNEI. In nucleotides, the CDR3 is TGTGCCAGCATTTTCAGGGGCTCTGGAAACACCATATATTTT. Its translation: CASIFRGSGNTIYF.

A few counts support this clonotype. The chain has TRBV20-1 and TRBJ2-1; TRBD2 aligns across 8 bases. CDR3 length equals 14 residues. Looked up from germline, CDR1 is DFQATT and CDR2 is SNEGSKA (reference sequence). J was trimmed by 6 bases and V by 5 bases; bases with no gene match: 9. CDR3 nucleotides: TGCAGTGCTCCCAGGAGGACTAGCCGCAATGAGCAGTTCTTC. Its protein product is CSAPRRTSRNEQFF.

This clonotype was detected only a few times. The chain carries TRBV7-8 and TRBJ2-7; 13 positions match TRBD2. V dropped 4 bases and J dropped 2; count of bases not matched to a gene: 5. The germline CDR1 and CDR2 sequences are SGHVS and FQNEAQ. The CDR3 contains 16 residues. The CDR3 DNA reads TGTGCCAGCAGCTCTCCGGGACTAGCGGGAACCTACGAGCAGTACTTC. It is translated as CASSSPGLAGTYEQYF.

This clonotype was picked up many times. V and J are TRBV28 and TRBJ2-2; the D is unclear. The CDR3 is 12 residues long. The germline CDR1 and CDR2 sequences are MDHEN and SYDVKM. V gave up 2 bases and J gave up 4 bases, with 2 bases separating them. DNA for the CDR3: TGTGCCAGCAGTTTACTCACCGGGGAGCTGTTTTTT. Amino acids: CASSLLTGELFF.

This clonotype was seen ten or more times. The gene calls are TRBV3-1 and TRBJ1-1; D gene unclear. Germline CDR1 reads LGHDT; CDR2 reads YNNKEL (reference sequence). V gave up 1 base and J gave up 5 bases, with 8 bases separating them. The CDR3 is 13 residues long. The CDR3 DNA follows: TGTGCCAGCAGCCAAGGCGGGGAAACTGAAGCTTTCTTT. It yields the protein CASSQGGETEAFF. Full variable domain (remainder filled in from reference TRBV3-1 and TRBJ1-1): DTAVSQTPKYLVTQMGNDKSIKCEQNLGHDTMYWYKQDSKKFLKIMFSYNNKELIINETVPNRFSPKSPDKAHLNLHINSLELGDSAVYFCASSQGGETEAFFGQGTRLTVV.

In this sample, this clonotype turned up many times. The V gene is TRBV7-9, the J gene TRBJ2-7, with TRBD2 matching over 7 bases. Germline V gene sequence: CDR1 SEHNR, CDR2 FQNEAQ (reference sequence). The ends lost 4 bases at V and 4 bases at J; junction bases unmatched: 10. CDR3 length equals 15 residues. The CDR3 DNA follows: TGTGCCAGCAGCTCTCACTTGGGAGGGCTATACGAGCAGTACTTC. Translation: CASSSHLGGLYEQYF.

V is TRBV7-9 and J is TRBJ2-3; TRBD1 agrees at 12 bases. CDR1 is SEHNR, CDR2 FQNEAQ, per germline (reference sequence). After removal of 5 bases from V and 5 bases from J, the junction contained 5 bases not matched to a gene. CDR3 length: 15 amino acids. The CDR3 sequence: CASSLGTGGVDTQYF. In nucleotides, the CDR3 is TGTGCCAGCAGCCTCGGGACAGGGGGCGTAGATACGCAGTATTTT.

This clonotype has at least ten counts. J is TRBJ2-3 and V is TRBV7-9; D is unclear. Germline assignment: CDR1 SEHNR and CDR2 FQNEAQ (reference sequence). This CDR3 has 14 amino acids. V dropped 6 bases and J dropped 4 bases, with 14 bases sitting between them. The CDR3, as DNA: TGTGCCAGCAGTCCGGAATCCGGGCCAGATACGCAGTATTTT. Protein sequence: CASSPESGPDTQYF.

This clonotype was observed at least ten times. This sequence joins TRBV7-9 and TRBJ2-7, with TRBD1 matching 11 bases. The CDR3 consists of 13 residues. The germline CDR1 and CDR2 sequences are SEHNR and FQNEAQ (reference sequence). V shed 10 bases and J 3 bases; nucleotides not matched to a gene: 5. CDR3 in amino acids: CATDRGRDYEQYF. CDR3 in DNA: TGTGCCACGGACAGGGGGCGCGACTACGAGCAGTACTTC. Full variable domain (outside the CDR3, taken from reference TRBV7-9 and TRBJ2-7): DTGVSQNPRHKITKRGQNVTFRCDPISEHNRLYWYRQTLGQGPEFLTYFQNEAQLEKSRLLSDRFSAERPKGSFSTLEIQRTEQGDSAMYLCATDRGRDYEQYFGPGTRLTVT.

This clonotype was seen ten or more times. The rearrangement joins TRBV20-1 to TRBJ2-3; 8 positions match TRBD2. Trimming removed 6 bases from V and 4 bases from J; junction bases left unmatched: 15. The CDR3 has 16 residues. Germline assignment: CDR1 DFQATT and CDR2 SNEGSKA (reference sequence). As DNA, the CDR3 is TGCAGTGCACGAAAAGCGGGAGCGTTTGGCGCAGATACGCAGTATTTT. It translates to CSARKAGAFGADTQYF.

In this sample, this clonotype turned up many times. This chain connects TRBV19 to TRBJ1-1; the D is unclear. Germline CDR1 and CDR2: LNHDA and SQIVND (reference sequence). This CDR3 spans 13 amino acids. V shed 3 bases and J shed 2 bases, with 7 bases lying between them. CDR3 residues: CASSMALNTEAFF. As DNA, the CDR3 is TGTGCCAGTAGTATGGCGCTCAACACTGAAGCTTTCTTT. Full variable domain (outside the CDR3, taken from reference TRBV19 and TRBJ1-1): DGGITQSPKYLFRKEGQNVTLSCEQNLNHDAMYWYRQDPGQGLRLIYYSQIVNDFQKGDIAEGYSVSREKKESFPLTVTSAQKNPTAFYLCASSMALNTEAFFGQGTRLTVV.